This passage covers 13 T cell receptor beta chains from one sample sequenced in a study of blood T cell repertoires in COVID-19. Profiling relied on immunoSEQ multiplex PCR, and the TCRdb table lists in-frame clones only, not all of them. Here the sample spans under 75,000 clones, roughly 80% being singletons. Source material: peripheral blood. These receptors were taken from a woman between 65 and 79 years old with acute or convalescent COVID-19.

CDR3 bases: TGCGCCAGCAGCTACGGGACAGACTCCTACAATGAGCAGTTCTTC. Its translation is CASSYGTDSYNEQFF. The chain couples TRBV5-1 to TRBJ2-1, with 7 bases identical to TRBD1. Germline trimming cut 3 bases from V and 0 bases from J; bases unmatched to any gene: 3. CDR3 length: 15 residues. Germline CDR1 and CDR2: SGHRS and YFSETQ.

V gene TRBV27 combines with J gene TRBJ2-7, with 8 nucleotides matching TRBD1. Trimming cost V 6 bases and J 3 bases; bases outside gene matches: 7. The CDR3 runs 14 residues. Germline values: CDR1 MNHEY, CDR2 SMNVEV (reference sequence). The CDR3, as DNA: TGTGCCAGCAGCAAGGACAGGGTACACTACGAGCAGTACTTC. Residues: CASSKDRVHYEQYF.

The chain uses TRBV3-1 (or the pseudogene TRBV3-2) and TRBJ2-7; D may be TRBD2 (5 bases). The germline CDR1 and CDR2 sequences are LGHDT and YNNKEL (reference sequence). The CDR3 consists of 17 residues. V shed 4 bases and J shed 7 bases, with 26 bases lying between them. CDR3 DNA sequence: TGTGCCAGCAGCCGCACCACGCCCGGTCCGGAGGTATGGGAGCAGTACTTC. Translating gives CASSRTTPGPEVWEQYF.

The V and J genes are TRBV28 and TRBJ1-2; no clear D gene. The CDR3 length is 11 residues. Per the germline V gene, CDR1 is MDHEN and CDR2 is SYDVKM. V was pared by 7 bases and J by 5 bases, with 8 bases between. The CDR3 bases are TGTGCCAGCACTTCGGTGTATGGCTACACCTTC. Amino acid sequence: CASTSVYGYTF.

The CDR3 region has the DNA TGTGCCAGCAGTACGTCAGGGGGATGGGTAGCTTTCTTT. This sequence encodes CASSTSGGWVAFF. The V and J genes are TRBV6-5 and TRBJ1-1; TRBD1 matches 7 bases. V shed 5 bases and J 10 bases; nucleotides not matched to a gene: 10. The CDR3 runs to 13 residues. Germline V gene sequence: CDR1 MNHEY, CDR2 SVGAGI.

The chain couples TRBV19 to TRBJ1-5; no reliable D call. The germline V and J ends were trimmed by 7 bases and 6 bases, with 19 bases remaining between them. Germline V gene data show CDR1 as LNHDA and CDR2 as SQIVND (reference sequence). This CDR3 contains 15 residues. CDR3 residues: CASNPWAGIGQPQHF. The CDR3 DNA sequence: TGTGCCAGTAATCCCTGGGCGGGTATTGGTCAGCCCCAGCATTTT.

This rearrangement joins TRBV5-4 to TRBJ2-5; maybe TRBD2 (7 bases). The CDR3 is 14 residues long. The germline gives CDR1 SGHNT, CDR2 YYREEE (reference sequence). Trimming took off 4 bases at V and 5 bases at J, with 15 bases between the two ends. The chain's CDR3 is CASSEGGPGETQYF. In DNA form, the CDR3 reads TGTGCCAGCAGCGAGGGGGGGCCGGGGGAGACCCAGTACTTC.

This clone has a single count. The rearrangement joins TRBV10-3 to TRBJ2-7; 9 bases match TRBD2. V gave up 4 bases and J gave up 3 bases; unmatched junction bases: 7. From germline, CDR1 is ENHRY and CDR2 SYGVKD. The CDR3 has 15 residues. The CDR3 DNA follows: TGTGCCATCAGTGGTTTGGCGGGGGGGCTCTACGAGCAGTACTTC. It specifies CAISGLAGGLYEQYF.

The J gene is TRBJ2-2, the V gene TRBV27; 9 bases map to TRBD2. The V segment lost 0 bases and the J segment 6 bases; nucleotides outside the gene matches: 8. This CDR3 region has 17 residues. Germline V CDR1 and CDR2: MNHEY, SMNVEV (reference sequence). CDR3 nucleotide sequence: TGTGCCAGCAGTTTATCTAGCGGGGGCGGTGGCCCCGGGGAGCTGTTTTTT. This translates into CASSLSSGGGGPGELFF.

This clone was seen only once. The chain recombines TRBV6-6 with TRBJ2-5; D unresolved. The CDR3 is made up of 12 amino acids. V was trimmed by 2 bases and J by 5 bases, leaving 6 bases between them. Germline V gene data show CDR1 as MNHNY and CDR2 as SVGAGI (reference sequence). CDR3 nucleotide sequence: TGTGCCAGCAGTTACCCTATGGAGACCCAGTACTTC. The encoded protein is CASSYPMETQYF.

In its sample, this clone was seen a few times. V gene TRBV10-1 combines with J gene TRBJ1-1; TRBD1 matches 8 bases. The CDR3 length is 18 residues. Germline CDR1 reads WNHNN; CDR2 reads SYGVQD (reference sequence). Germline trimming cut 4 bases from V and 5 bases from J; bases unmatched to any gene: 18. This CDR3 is CASSGGGRGRSGRTEAFF. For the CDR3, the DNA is TGCGCCAGCAGTGGGGGGGGCAGGGGGCGATCCGGTAGAACTGAAGCTTTCTTT.

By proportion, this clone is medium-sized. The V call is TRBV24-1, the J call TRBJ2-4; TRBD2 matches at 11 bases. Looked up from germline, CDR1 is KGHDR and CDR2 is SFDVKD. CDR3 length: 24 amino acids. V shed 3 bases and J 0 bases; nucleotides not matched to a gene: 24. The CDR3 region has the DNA TGTGCCACCAGTGATGGGACTAGCGGCTTCGAATTCCGAACGTACGAAATAGCCAAAAACATTCAGTACTTC. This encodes CATSDGTSGFEFRTYEIAKNIQYF.

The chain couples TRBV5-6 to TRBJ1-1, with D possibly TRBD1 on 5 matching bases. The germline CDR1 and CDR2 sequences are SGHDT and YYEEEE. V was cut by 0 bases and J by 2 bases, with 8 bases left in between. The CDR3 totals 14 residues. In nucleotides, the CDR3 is TGTGCCAGCAGCTTGGACAGGTATAACACTGAAGCTTTCTTT. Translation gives CASSLDRYNTEAFF.